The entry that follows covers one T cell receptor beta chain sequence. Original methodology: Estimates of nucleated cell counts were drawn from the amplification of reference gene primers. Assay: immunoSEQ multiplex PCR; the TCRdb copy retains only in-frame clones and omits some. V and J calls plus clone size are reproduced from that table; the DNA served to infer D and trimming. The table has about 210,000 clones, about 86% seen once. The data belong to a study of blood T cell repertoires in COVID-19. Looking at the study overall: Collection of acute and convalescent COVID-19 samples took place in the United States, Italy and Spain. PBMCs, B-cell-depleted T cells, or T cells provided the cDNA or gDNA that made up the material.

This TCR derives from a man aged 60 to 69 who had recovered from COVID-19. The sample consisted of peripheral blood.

DNA of the CDR3: TGTGCCAGCAACCACAGGGTCCCTGGAAACACCATATATTTT. Its protein is CASNHRVPGNTIYF. The V gene is TRBV5-8, the J gene TRBJ1-3; D perhaps matches TRBD1 (6 bases). The germline V gene encodes CDR1 SGHTS and CDR2 YDEGEE. Trimming took 6 bases from V and 2 from J, leaving 12 bases between them. The CDR3 consists of 14 residues.